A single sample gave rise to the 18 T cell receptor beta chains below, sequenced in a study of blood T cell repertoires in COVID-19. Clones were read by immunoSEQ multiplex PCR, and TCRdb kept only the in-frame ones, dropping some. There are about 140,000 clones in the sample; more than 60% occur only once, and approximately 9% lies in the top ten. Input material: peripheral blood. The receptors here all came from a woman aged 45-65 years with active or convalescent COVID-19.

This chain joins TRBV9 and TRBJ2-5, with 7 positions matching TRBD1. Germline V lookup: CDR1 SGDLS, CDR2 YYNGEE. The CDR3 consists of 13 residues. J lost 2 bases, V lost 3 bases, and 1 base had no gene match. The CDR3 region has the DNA TGTGCCAGCAGCGGGACAGGACAAGAGACCCAGTACTTC. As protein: CASSGTGQETQYF. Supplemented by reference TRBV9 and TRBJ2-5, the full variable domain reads DSGVTQTPKHLITATGQRVTLRCSPRSGDLSVYWYQQSLDQGLQFLIQYYNGEERAKGNILERFSAQQFPDLHSELNLSSLELGDSALYFCASSGTGQETQYFGPGTRLLVL.

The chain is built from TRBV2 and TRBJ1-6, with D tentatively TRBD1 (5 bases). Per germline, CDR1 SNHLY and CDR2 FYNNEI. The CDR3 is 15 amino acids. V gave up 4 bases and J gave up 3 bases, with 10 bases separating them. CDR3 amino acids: CASSVEQVYNSPLHF. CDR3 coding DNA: TGTGCCAGCAGTGTAGAACAGGTCTATAATTCACCCCTCCACTTT.

Here the CDR3 reads CASSPGTGLSKTQYF. In DNA, the CDR3 is TGTGCCAGCAGTCCCGGGACAGGGTTATCGAAGACCCAGTACTTC. V usage is TRBV2 and J usage is TRBJ2-5; TRBD1 matches 9 bases. The CDR3 contains 15 residues. Germline values: CDR1 SNHLY, CDR2 FYNNEI. The V segment lost 5 bases and the J segment 6 bases; nucleotides outside the gene matches: 10.

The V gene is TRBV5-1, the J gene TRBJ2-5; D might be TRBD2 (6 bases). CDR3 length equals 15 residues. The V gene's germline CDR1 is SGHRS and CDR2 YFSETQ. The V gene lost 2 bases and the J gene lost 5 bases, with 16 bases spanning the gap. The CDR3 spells CASSLREPSGETQYF. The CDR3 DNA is TGCGCCAGCAGCTTACGGGAGCCCTCCGGTGAGACCCAGTACTTC.

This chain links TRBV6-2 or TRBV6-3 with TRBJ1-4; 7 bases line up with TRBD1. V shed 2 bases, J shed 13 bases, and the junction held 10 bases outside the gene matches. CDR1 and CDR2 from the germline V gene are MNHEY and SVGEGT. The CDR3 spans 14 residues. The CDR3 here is CASSYGAGGSRLFF. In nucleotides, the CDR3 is TGTGCCAGCAGTTACGGGGCAGGGGGAAGTCGACTGTTTTTT.

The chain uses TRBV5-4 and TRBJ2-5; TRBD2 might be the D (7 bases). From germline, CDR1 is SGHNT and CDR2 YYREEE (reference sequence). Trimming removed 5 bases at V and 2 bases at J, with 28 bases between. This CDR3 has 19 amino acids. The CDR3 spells CASSPRGRRGGLGQETQYF. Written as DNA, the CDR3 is TGTGCCAGCAGTCCCAGGGGCCGGAGGGGGGGGTTGGGACAAGAGACCCAGTACTTC.

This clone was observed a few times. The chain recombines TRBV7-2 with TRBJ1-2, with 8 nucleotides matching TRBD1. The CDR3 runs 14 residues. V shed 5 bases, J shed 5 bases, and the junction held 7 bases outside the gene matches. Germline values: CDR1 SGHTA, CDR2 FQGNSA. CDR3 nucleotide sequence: TGTGCCAGCAGCCCCGGACAGGGTGAATATGGCTACACCTTC. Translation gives CASSPGQGEYGYTF.

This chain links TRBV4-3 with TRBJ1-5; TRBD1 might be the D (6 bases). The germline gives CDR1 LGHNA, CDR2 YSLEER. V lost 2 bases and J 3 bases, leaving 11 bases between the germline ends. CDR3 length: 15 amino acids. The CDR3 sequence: CASSQTTGYNQPQHF. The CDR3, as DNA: TGCGCCAGCAGCCAAACCACAGGGTACAATCAGCCCCAGCATTTT.

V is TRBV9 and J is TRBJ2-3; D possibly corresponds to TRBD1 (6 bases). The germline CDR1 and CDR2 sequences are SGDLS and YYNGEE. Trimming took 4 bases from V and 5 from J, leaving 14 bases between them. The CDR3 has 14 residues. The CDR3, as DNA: TGTGCCAGCAGCTTGCGACAGGCGAAAGATACGCAGTATTTT. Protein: CASSLRQAKDTQYF.

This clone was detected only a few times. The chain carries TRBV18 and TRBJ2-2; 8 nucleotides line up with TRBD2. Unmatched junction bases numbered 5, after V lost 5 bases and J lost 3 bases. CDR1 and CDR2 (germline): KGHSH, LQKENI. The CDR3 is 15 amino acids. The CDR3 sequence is CASSTAGAHTGELFF. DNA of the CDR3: TGTGCCAGCTCAACAGCGGGAGCTCACACCGGGGAGCTGTTTTTT.

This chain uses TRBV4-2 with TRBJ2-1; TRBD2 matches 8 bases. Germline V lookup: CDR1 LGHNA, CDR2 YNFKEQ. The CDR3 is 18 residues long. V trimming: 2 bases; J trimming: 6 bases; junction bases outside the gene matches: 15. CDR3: CASSQSKLAGRSFNEQFF. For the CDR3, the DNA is TGTGCCAGCAGCCAATCAAAATTAGCGGGGAGGTCTTTCAATGAGCAGTTCTTC.

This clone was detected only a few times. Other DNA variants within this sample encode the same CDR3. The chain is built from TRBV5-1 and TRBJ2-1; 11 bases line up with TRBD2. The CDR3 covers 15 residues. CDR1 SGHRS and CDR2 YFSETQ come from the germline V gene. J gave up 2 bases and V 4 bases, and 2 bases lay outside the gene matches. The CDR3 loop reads CASSPLAGAYNEQFF. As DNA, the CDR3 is TGCGCCAGCAGCCCACTAGCGGGAGCCTACAATGAGCAGTTCTTC.

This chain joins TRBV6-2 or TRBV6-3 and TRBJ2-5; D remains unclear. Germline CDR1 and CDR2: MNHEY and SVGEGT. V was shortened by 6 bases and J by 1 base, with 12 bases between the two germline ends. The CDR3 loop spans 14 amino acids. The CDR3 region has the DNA TGTGCCAGCAGCCCATCCAGGTTCCAAGAGACCCAGTACTTC. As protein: CASSPSRFQETQYF.

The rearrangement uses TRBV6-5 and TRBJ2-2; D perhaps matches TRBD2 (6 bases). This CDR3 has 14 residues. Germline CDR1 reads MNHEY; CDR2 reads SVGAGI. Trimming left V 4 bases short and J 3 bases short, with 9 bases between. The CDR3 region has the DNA TGTGCCAGCAGTTCGGGACTTTACACCGGGGAGCTGTTTTTT. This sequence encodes CASSSGLYTGELFF.

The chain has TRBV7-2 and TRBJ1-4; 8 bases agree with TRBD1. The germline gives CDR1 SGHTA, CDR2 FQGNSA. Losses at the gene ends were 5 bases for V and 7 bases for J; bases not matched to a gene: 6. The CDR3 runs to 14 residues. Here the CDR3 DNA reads TGTGCCAGCAGCCCTACTGGACAGGGTGAAAAACTGTTTTTT. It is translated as CASSPTGQGEKLFF.

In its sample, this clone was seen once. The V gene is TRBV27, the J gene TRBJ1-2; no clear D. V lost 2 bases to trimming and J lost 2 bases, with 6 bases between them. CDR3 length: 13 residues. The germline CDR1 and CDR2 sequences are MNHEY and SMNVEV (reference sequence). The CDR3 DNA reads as TGTGCCAGCAGTTTAAGGAGAAACTATGGCTACACCTTC. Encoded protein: CASSLRRNYGYTF.

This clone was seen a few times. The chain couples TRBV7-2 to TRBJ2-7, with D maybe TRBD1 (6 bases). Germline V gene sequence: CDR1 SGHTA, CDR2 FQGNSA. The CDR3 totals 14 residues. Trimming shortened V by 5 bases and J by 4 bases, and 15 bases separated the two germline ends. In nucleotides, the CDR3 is TGTGCCAGCAGCGTTGACCCCAGGGGTTACGAGCAGTACTTC. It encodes CASSVDPRGYEQYF.

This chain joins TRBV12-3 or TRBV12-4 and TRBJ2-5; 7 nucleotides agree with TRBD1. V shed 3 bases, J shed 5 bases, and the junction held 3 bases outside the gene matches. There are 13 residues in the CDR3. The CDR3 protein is CASSLNRGETQYF. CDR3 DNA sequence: TGTGCCAGCAGTTTGAACAGGGGCGAGACCCAGTACTTC.